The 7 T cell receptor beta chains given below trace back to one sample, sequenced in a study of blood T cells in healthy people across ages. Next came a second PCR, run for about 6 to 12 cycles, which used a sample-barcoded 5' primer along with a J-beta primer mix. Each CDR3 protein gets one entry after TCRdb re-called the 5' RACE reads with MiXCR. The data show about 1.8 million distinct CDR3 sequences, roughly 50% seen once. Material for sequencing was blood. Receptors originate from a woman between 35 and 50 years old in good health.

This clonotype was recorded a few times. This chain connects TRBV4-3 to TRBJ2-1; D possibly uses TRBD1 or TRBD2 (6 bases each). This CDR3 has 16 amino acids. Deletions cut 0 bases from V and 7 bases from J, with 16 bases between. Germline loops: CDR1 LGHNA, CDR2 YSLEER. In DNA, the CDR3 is TGCGCCAGCAGCCAAGAGCGGGGTGGGGGCCTAAATGAGCAGTTCTTC. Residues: CASSQERGGGLNEQFF.

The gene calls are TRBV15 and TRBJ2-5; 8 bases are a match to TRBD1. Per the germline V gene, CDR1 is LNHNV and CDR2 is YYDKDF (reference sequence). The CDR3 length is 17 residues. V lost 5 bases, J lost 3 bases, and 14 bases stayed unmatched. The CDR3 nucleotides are TGTGCCACCAGCGCAGACCTAACAGGGGGTTCCGAAGAGACCCAGTACTTC. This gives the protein CATSADLTGGSEETQYF.

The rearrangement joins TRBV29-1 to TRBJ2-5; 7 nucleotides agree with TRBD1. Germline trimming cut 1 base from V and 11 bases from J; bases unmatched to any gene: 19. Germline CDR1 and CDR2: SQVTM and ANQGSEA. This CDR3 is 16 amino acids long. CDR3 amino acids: CSVEGIGQVWVSEQYF. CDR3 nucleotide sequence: TGCAGCGTTGAAGGGATCGGACAGGTTTGGGTGAGTGAGCAGTACTTC.

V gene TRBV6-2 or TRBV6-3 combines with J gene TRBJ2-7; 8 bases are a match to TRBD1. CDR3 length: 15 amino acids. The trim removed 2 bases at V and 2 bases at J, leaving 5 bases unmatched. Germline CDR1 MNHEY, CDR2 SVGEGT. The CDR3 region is CASSYGRQGTYEQYF. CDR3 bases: TGTGCCAGCAGTTACGGGAGACAGGGGACCTACGAGCAGTACTTC.

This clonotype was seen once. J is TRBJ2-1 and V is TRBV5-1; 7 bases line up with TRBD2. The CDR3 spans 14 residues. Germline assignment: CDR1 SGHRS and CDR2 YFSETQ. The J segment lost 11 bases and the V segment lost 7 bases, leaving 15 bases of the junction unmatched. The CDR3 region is CASSAGRPSRKQFF. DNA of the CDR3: TGCGCCAGCTCAGCGGGACGGCCAAGTCGAAAGCAGTTCTTC.

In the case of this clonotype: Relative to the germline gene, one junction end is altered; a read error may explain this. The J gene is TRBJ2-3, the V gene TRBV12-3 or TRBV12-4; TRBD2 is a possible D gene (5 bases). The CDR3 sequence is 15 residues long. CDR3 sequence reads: CASSFQRASVDTEYF. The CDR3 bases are TGTGCCAGCAGTTTCCAGAGGGCCAGCGTAGATACGGAGTATTTT.

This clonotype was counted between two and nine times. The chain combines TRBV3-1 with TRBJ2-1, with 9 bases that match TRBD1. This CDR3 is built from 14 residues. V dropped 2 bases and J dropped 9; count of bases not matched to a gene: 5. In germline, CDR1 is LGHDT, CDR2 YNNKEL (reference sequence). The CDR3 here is CASSQLDRGGEQFF. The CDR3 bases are TGTGCCAGCAGCCAATTGGACAGGGGAGGTGAGCAGTTCTTC.